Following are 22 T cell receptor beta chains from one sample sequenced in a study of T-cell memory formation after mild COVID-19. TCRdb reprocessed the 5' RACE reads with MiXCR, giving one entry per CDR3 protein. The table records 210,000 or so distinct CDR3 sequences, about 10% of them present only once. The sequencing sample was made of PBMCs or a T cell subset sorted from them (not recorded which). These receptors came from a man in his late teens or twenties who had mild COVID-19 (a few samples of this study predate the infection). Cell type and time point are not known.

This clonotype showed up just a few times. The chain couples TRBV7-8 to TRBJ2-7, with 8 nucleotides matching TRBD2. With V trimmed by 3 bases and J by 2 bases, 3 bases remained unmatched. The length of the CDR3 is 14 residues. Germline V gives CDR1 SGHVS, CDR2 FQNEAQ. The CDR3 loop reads CASSLGSGAYEQYF. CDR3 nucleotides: TGTGCCAGCAGCTTGGGTAGCGGGGCCTACGAGCAGTACTTC.

The CDR3 nucleotides are TGTGCCAGCAGCTTAGAAGGGAACTCCTATAATTCACCCCTCCACTTT. Translating it yields CASSLEGNSYNSPLHF. The chain couples TRBV7-2 to TRBJ1-6; D gene uncertain. This CDR3 has 16 residues. Trimming stripped 1 base from V and 0 bases from J, with 7 bases between. CDR1 and CDR2 from the germline V gene are SGHTA and FQGNSA.

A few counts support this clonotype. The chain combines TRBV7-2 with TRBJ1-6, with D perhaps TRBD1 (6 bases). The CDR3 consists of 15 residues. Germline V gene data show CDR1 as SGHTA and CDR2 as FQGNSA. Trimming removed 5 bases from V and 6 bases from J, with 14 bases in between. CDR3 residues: CASSPGAGANSPLHF. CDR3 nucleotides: TGTGCCAGCAGCCCAGGGGCAGGGGCTAATTCACCCCTCCACTTT.

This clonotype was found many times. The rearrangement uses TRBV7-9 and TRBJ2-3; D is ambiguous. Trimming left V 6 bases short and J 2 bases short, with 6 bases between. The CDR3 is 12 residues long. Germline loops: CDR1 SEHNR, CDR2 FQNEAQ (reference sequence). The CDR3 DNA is TGTGCCAGCAGAAAGTCCACAGATACGCAGTATTTT. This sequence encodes CASRKSTDTQYF.

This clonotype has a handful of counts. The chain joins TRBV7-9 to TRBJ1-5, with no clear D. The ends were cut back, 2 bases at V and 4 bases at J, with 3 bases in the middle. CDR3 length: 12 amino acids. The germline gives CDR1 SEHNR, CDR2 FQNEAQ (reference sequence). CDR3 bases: TGTGCCAGCAGCTTACAGAATCAGCCCCAGCATTTT. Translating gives CASSLQNQPQHF.

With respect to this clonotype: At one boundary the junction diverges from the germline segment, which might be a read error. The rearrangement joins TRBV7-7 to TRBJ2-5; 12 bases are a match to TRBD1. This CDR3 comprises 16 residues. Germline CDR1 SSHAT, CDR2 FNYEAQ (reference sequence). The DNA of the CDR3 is TGTGCTAGCAGCTTAGGGGACAGGGGGCGTGGAGAGACCCAGTACTTC. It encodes CASSLGDRGRGETQYF.

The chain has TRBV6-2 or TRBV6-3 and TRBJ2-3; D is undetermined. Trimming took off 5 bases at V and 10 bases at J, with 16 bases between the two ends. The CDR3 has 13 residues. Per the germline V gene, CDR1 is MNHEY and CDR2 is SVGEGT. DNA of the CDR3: TGTGCCAGCAGTCCCGGCTTCAACATGGCGCAGTATTTT. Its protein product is CASSPGFNMAQYF.

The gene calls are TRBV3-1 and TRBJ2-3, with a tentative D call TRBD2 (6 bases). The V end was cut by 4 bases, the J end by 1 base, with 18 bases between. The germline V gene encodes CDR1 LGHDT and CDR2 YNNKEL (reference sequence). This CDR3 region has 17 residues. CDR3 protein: CASSRKTRAGGTDTQYF. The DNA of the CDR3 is TGTGCCAGCAGCCGAAAGACTAGGGCTGGGGGCACAGATACGCAGTATTTT.

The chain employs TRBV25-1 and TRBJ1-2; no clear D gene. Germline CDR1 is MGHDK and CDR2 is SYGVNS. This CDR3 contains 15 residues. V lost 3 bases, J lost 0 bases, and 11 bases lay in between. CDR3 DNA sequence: TGTGCCAGCAGTGAGGCAGGCGGAGCTAACTATGGCTACACCTTC. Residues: CASSEAGGANYGYTF.

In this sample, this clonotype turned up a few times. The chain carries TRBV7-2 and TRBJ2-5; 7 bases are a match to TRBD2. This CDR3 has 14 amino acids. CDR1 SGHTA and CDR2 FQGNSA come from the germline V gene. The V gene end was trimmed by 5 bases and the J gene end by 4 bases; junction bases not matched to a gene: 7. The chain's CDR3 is CASSPWSGVETQYF. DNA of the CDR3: TGTGCCAGCAGCCCCTGGAGCGGGGTAGAGACCCAGTACTTC.

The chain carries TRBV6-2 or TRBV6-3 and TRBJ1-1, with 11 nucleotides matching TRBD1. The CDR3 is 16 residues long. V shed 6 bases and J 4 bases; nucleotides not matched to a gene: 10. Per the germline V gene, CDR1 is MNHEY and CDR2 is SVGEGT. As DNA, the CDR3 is TGTGCCAGCAGCGCCCGGGACAGGGGGAAGGGCACTGAAGCTTTCTTT. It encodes CASSARDRGKGTEAFF.

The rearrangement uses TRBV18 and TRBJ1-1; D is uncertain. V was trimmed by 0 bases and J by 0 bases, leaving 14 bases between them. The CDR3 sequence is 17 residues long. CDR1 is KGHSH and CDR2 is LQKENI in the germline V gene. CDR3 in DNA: TGTGCCAGCTCACCACCCGCTCGTGTACAGCTGAACACTGAAGCTTTCTTT. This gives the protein CASSPPARVQLNTEAFF.

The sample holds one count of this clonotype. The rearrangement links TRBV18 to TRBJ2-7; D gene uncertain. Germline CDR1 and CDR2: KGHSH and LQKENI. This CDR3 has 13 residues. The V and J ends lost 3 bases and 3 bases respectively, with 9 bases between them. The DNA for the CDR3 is TGTGCCAGCTCACCCCAGGACCTCTACGAGCAGTACTTC. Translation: CASSPQDLYEQYF.

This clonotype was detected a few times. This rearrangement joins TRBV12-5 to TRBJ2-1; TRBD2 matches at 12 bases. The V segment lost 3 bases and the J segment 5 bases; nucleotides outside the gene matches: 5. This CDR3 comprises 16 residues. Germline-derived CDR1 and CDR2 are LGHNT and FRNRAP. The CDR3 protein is CASGFTSGGSNNEQFF. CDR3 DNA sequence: TGTGCTAGTGGTTTCACTAGCGGGGGGTCCAACAATGAGCAGTTCTTC. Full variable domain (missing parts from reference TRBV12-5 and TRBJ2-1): DARVTQTPRHKVTEMGQEVTMRCQPILGHNTVFWYRQTMMQGLELLAYFRNRAPLDDSGMPKDRFSAEMPDATLATLKIQPSEPRDSAVYFCASGFTSGGSNNEQFFGPGTRLTVL.

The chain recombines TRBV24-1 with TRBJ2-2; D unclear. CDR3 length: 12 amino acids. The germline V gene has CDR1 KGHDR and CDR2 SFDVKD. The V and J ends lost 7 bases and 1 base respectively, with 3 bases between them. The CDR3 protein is CATRQNTGELFF. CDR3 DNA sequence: TGTGCCACCAGACAGAACACCGGGGAGCTGTTTTTT.

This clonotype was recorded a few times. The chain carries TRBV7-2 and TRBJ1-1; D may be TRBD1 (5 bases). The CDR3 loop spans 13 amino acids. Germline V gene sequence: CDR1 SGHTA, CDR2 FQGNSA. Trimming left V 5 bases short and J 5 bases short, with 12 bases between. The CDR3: CASSKGRGTEAFF. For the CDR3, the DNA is TGTGCCAGCAGCAAGGGGCGTGGTACTGAAGCTTTCTTT. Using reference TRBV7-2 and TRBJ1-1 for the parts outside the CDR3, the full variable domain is GAGVSQSPSNKVTEKGKDVELRCDPISGHTALYWYRQSLGQGLEFLIYFQGNSAPDKSGLPSDRFSAERTGGSVSTLTIQRTQQEDSAVYLCASSKGRGTEAFFGQGTRLTVV.

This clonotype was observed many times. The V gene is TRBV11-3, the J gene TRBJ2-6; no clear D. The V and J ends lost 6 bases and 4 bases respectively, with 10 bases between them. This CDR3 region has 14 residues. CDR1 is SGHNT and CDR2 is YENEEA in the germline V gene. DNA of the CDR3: TGTGCCAGCAGTGTGGAATCCGGGGCCAACGTCCTGACTTTC. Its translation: CASSVESGANVLTF.

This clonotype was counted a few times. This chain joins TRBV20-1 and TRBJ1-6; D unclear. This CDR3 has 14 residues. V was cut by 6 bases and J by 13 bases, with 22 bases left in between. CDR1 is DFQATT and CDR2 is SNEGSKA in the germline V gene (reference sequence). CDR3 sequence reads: CSAPERALEAPLHF. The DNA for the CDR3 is TGCAGTGCGCCCGAACGGGCCCTGGAGGCCCCCCTCCACTTT.

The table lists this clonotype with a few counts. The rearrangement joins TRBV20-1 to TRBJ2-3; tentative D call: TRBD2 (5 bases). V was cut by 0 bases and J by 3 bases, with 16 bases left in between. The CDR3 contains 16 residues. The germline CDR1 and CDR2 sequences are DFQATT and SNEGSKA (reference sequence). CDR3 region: CSARDPNSAITDTQYF. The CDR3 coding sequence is TGCAGTGCTAGAGATCCTAATAGCGCTATAACAGATACGCAGTATTTT.

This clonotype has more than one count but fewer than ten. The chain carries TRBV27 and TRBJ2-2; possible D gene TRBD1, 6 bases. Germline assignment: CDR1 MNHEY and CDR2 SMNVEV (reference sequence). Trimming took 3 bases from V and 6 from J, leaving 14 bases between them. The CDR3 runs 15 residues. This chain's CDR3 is CASSLGAERAGELFF. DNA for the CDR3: TGTGCCAGCAGTTTGGGGGCGGAGAGGGCCGGGGAGCTGTTTTTT.

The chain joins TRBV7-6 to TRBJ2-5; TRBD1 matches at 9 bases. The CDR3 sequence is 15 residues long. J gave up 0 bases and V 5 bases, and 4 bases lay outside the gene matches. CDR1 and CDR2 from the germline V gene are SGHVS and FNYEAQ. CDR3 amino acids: CASSVGTGNQETQYF. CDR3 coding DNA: TGTGCCAGCAGCGTCGGGACAGGGAACCAAGAGACCCAGTACTTC.

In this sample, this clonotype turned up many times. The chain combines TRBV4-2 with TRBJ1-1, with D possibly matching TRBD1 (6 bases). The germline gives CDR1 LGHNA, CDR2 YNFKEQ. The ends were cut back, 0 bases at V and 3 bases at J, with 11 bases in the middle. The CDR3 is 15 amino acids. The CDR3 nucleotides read TGTGCCAGCAGCCAAGAGGTCACAGGGTACACTGAAGCTTTCTTT. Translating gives CASSQEVTGYTEAFF.